These 28 T cell receptor beta chains were sequenced from one sample in a study of vaccination and CD4 T cells after COVID-19. These TCRs are of unknown antigen specificity. Sequencing of cultured CD4+ T cell DNA used the Oncomine TCR Beta short-read assay. TCRdb reprocessed the PCR reads via MiXCR and lists one record per CDR3 protein. The table includes 3,000 to 4,500 distinct CDR3 sequences, 20% to 25% detected once. The treatment was: 10-day PBMC culture with coronavirus spike peptide pools or control peptides (ViraFEST assay). Collection of the unexposed donor's CD4+ T cells took place before the COVID-19 pandemic (2011-2018). Sequenced input: CD4+ T cells from blood, cultured in vitro. Receptors were obtained from a human donor in good health.

The chain employs TRBV20-1 and TRBJ1-4; D is perhaps TRBD1 (6 bases). Looked up from germline, CDR1 is DFQATT and CDR2 is SNEGSKA (reference sequence). There are 14 residues in the CDR3. The ends were cut back, 6 bases at V and 8 bases at J, with 19 bases in the middle. CDR3 loop: CSAERQDAGEKLFF. The CDR3 DNA is TGCAGTGCCGAAAGACAGGACGCGGGGGAAAAACTGTTTTTT.

The genes are TRBV10-3 and TRBJ2-7; TRBD1 aligns across 9 bases. Germline lookup yields CDR1 ENHRY and CDR2 SYGVKD. CDR3 size: 13 residues. V trimming: 6 bases; J trimming: 7 bases; junction bases outside the gene matches: 7. The CDR3 DNA is TGTGCCATCAGGGGACAGGGAATAGAAGAGCAGTACTTC. Protein sequence: CAIRGQGIEEQYF.

V is TRBV27 and J is TRBJ2-1; maybe TRBD1 (6 bases). The CDR3 covers 14 residues. V shed 8 bases and J shed 1 base, with 12 bases lying between them. Germline V gene sequence: CDR1 MNHEY, CDR2 SMNVEV (reference sequence). Written as DNA, the CDR3 is TGTGCCAGCCTGAGAGGGGGTTCCTACAATGAGCAGTTCTTC. Translated, it gives CASLRGGSYNEQFF.

This chain uses TRBV28 with TRBJ1-1; the D gene is possibly TRBD1 (5 bases). Germline V gives CDR1 MDHEN, CDR2 SYDVKM. V was cut by 2 bases and J by 3 bases, with 13 bases left in between. CDR3 length: 15 residues. The CDR3 protein is CASSLEQAVDTEAFF. CDR3 nucleotides: TGTGCCAGCAGTTTAGAACAGGCGGTGGACACTGAAGCTTTCTTT.

The chain has TRBV5-1 and TRBJ2-3; tentative D call: TRBD2 (5 bases). This CDR3 region has 14 residues. Trimming shortened V by 3 bases and J by 2 bases, and 10 bases separated the two germline ends. Germline V CDR1 and CDR2: SGHRS, YFSETQ. CDR3 protein: CASSSPTNTDTQYF. DNA of the CDR3: TGCGCCAGCAGCTCCCCGACTAACACAGATACGCAGTATTTT.

This clonotype is labeled as medium-sized. DNA of the CDR3: TGTGCCAGCAGGCGTCAGGGGGTCTATGGCTACACCTTC. This gives the protein CASRRQGVYGYTF. The chain is built from TRBV27 and TRBJ1-2; the match to TRBD1 covers 7 bases. Germline V CDR1 and CDR2: MNHEY, SMNVEV (reference sequence). With 6 bases clipped from V and 4 bases from J, the junction kept 5 bases outside the gene matches. There are 13 residues in the CDR3.

There are a few counts of this clonotype. V is TRBV18 and J is TRBJ1-5; TRBD1 is a possible D gene (6 bases). Trimming removed 5 bases from V and 7 bases from J, with 12 bases in between. The V gene's germline CDR1 is KGHSH and CDR2 LQKENI. This CDR3 has 13 amino acids. Written as DNA, the CDR3 is TGTGCCAGCTCAACGCAGGGGCACCAGCCCCAGCATTTT. This encodes CASSTQGHQPQHF. The full variable domain, with the rest looked up from reference TRBV18 and TRBJ1-5, is NAGVMQNPRHLVRRRGQEARLRCSPMKGHSHVYWYRQLPEEGLKFMVYLQKENIIDESGMPKERFSAEFPKEGPSILRIQQVVRGDSAAYFCASSTQGHQPQHFGDGTRLSIL.

The chain links TRBV7-2 to TRBJ1-1; 7 nucleotides align to TRBD1. The germline CDR1 and CDR2 sequences are SGHTA and FQGNSA. This CDR3 spans 15 amino acids. V shed 5 bases and J 1 base; nucleotides not matched to a gene: 7. The CDR3 bases are TGTGCCAGCAGCCACGGGGACAGACCGAACACTGAAGCTTTCTTT. It encodes CASSHGDRPNTEAFF. Together with reference TRBV7-2 and TRBJ1-1, the CDR3 gives the full variable domain: GAGVSQSPSNKVTEKGKDVELRCDPISGHTALYWYRQSLGQGLEFLIYFQGNSAPDKSGLPSDRFSAERTGGSVSTLTIQRTQQEDSAVYLCASSHGDRPNTEAFFGQGTRLTVV.

The genes are TRBV5-5 and TRBJ2-5; the match to TRBD2 covers 9 bases. Germline CDR1 reads SGHKS; CDR2 reads YYEKEE (reference sequence). The CDR3 has 18 amino acids. V was pared by 5 bases and J by 2 bases, with 16 bases of the junction left unmatched. CDR3 region: CASSRTPLAGANQETQYF. DNA of the CDR3: TGTGCCAGCAGTAGGACCCCCTTAGCGGGGGCCAATCAAGAGACCCAGTACTTC.

The chain links TRBV7-9 to TRBJ2-2, with TRBD2 matching 12 bases. The CDR3 covers 18 residues. With V trimmed by 6 bases and J by 3 bases, 11 bases remained unmatched. Germline values: CDR1 SEHNR, CDR2 FQNEAQ (reference sequence). The CDR3 here is CASSTPSGRALDTGELFF. In DNA form, the CDR3 reads TGTGCCAGCAGTACCCCTAGCGGGAGGGCCTTAGACACCGGGGAGCTGTTTTTT.

The chain joins TRBV5-1 to TRBJ1-2; possible D gene TRBD1, 5 bases. The CDR3 totals 13 residues. The germline CDR1 and CDR2 sequences are SGHRS and YFSETQ. V lost 0 bases to trimming and J lost 4 bases, with 7 bases between them. In nucleotides, the CDR3 is TGCGCCAGCAGCTTGGGTGGGGGCTATGGCTACACCTTC. Its translation is CASSLGGGYGYTF.

This chain joins TRBV7-2 and TRBJ1-1; 7 bases are a match to TRBD1. The CDR3 contains 15 residues. V trimming: 5 bases; J trimming: 6 bases; junction bases outside the gene matches: 12. Germline V gives CDR1 SGHTA, CDR2 FQGNSA. The CDR3 sequence is CASSPFLQGSAEAFF. CDR3 nucleotide sequence: TGTGCCAGCAGCCCCTTTTTACAGGGGAGCGCTGAAGCTTTCTTT.

The chain links TRBV5-4 to TRBJ2-1; maybe TRBD2 (5 bases). Germline V gene data show CDR1 as SGHNT and CDR2 as YYREEE (reference sequence). The ends were cut back, 0 bases at V and 6 bases at J, with 22 bases in the middle. The CDR3 is made up of 18 amino acids. The CDR3 region has the DNA TGTGCCAGCAGCTTGGCGGGCCATGTGAGGGCAGAGCCCAATGAGCAGTTCTTC. Translating it yields CASSLAGHVRAEPNEQFF. The variable domain in full, with the rest retrieved from reference TRBV5-4 and TRBJ2-1, is ETGVTQSPTHLIKTRGQQVTLRCSSQSGHNTVSWYQQALGQGPQFIFQYYREEENGRGNFPPRFSGLQFPNYSSELNVNALELDDSALYLCASSLAGHVRAEPNEQFFGPGTRLTVL.

The chain is built from TRBV28 and TRBJ1-5; no firm D call. V dropped 7 bases and J dropped 1 base, with 14 bases sitting between them. The CDR3 extends over 15 amino acids. Looked up from germline, CDR1 is MDHEN and CDR2 is SYDVKM. CDR3 region: CASTTIQMSNQPQHF. The DNA of the CDR3 is TGTGCCAGCACAACCATACAGATGAGCAATCAGCCCCAGCATTTT. Using reference TRBV28 and TRBJ1-5 for the parts outside the CDR3, the full variable domain is DVKVTQSSRYLVKRTGEKVFLECVQDMDHENMFWYRQDPGLGLRLIYFSYDVKMKEKGDIPEGYSVSREKKERFSLILESASTNQTSMYLCASTTIQMSNQPQHFGDGTRLSIL.

This clonotype occurred a few times. V usage is TRBV7-2 and J usage is TRBJ2-7; 7 bases align to TRBD1. Per the germline V gene, CDR1 is SGHTA and CDR2 is FQGNSA. This CDR3 comprises 12 residues. J lost 8 bases, V lost 1 base, and 2 bases had no gene match. CDR3: CASSLGQGKQYF. CDR3 bases: TGTGCCAGCAGCTTAGGACAGGGAAAGCAGTACTTC.

The V gene is TRBV7-2, the J gene TRBJ2-1; D uncertain. The CDR3 spans 14 residues. Germline CDR1 reads SGHTA; CDR2 reads FQGNSA. V was shortened by 3 bases and J by 7 bases, with 13 bases between the two germline ends. DNA for the CDR3: TGTGCCAGCAGCTTGCGGAACGGAATAAATGAGCAGTTCTTC. It translates to CASSLRNGINEQFF.

By share of the sample, this clonotype is medium-sized. V and J are TRBV7-2 and TRBJ1-2; 8 nucleotides match TRBD1. The CDR3 consists of 16 residues. CDR1 and CDR2 from the germline V gene are SGHTA and FQGNSA. V lost 0 bases to trimming and J lost 6 bases; unmatched junction nucleotides: 9. The CDR3 spells CASSLAGQGARHGYTF. CDR3 sequence (DNA): TGTGCCAGCAGCTTAGCGGGGCAGGGGGCGCGTCATGGCTACACCTTC.

This chain connects TRBV7-3 to TRBJ2-3; TRBD2 agrees at 9 bases. The V segment lost 5 bases and the J segment 3 bases; nucleotides outside the gene matches: 6. Germline CDR1 SGHTA, CDR2 FQGTGA. This CDR3 is 15 amino acids long. CDR3 DNA: TGTGCCAGCAGCCTGGGACTAGCCCGAACAGATACGCAGTATTTT. Protein sequence: CASSLGLARTDTQYF.

This rearrangement joins TRBV20-1 to TRBJ2-7, with D uncertain. V dropped 0 bases and J dropped 1 base, with 16 bases sitting between them. CDR1 is DFQATT, CDR2 SNEGSKA, per germline (reference sequence). This CDR3 has 16 residues. The CDR3 DNA follows: TGCAGTGCTAGAGATCTGGGGTACTCTTTTTCCTACGAGCAGTACTTC. Translation gives CSARDLGYSFSYEQYF.

J is TRBJ2-1 and V is TRBV18; maybe TRBD2 (5 bases). With 8 bases removed from V and 5 bases from J, the gap between germline ends came to 22 bases. The CDR3 contains 16 residues. Per the germline V gene, CDR1 is KGHSH and CDR2 is LQKENI. The CDR3 loop is CASTPVIGLQDNEQFF. Here the CDR3 DNA reads TGTGCCAGCACCCCTGTAATTGGACTTCAGGACAATGAGCAGTTCTTC.

This clonotype was counted only a few times. The chain employs TRBV5-1 and TRBJ2-7, with D possibly TRBD1 on 6 matching bases. Germline V CDR1 and CDR2: SGHRS, YFSETQ. This CDR3 region has 15 residues. V lost 4 bases and J lost 5, with 19 bases in between. The CDR3 sequence is CASSIGQSHADEQYF. CDR3 coding DNA: TGCGCCAGCAGCATCGGACAGTCTCATGCGGACGAGCAGTACTTC.

This rearrangement joins TRBV4-1 to TRBJ1-1, with no clear D. Trimming took off 0 bases at V and 4 bases at J, with 18 bases between the two ends. CDR1 and CDR2 (germline): MGHRA, YSYEKL. CDR3 size: 17 residues. CDR3 amino acids: CASSQDPSGVGITEAFF. The CDR3 DNA is TGCGCCAGCAGCCAAGACCCCTCCGGGGTAGGGATCACTGAAGCTTTCTTT.

This clonotype was found a few times. This chain joins TRBV19 and TRBJ1-2, with TRBD1 matching over 7 bases. Germline lookup yields CDR1 LNHDA and CDR2 SQIVND (reference sequence). This CDR3 contains 13 residues. After removal of 5 bases from V and 5 bases from J, the junction contained 5 bases not matched to a gene. CDR3 loop: CASSLLDRYGYTF. The CDR3 DNA reads TGTGCCAGTAGTCTTCTGGACAGGTATGGCTACACCTTC.

This clonotype has a handful of counts. The rearrangement joins TRBV30 to TRBJ2-2; the D call may be TRBD1 or TRBD2 (5 bases each). Germline values: CDR1 GTSNPN, CDR2 SVGIG (reference sequence). The CDR3 loop spans 16 amino acids. V gave up 3 bases and J gave up 1 base, with 15 bases separating them. CDR3 region: CAWSRGTRLNTGELFF. The CDR3 bases are TGTGCCTGGAGCCGGGGCACCAGACTGAACACCGGGGAGCTGTTTTTT.

V usage is TRBV6-1 and J usage is TRBJ1-3, with D tentatively TRBD1 (6 bases). V was clipped by 9 bases and J by 3 bases, with 15 bases between them. CDR1 is MNHNS and CDR2 is SASEGT in the germline V gene. This CDR3 contains 14 residues. Here the CDR3 reads CASRGILGGNTIYF. In nucleotides, the CDR3 is TGTGCCAGTAGGGGGATCTTGGGTGGAAACACCATATATTTT.

Only a few counts were recorded for this clonotype. This chain joins TRBV9 and TRBJ1-2; D may be TRBD1 (5 bases). Germline V CDR1 and CDR2: SGDLS, YYNGEE. The CDR3 loop spans 13 amino acids. Trimming took off 6 bases at V and 7 bases at J, with 16 bases between the two ends. The DNA of the CDR3 is TGTGCCAGCATGAAGGGACCATCGGGTGGCTACACCTTC. Its protein product is CASMKGPSGGYTF.

The rearrangement uses TRBV7-9 and TRBJ2-7; D might be TRBD1 or TRBD2, each matching 5 bases. Trimming pared 5 bases from V and 2 bases from J, leaving 13 bases between. This CDR3 comprises 14 residues. CDR1 and CDR2 (germline): SEHNR, FQNEAQ (reference sequence). The CDR3 DNA sequence: TGTGCCAGCAGCCTAGGTGTGGGACCCTACGAGCAGTACTTC. This translates into CASSLGVGPYEQYF. Full variable domain (outside the CDR3, taken from reference TRBV7-9 and TRBJ2-7): DTGVSQNPRHKITKRGQNVTFRCDPISEHNRLYWYRQTLGQGPEFLTYFQNEAQLEKSRLLSDRFSAERPKGSFSTLEIQRTEQGDSAMYLCASSLGVGPYEQYFGPGTRLTVT.

This chain joins TRBV20-1 and TRBJ1-1; D gene uncertain. Trimming took 5 bases from V and 2 from J, leaving 9 bases between them. CDR3 length equals 12 residues. Per germline, CDR1 DFQATT and CDR2 SNEGSKA (reference sequence). In nucleotides, the CDR3 is TGCAGTGCTGGAGCTGTTAACACTGAAGCTTTCTTT. This encodes CSAGAVNTEAFF.